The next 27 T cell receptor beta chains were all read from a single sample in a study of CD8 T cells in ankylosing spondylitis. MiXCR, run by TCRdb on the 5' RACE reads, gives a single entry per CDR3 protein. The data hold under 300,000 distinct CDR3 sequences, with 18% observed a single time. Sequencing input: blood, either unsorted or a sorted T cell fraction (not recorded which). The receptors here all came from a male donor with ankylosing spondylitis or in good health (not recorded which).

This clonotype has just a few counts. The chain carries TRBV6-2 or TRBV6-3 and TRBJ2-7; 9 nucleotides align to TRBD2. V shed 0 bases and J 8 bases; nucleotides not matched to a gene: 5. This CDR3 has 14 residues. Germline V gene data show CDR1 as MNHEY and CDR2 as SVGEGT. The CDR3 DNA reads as TGTGCCAGCAGTTACTCATCTAGCGGGAACCAGCAGTACTTC. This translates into CASSYSSSGNQQYF.

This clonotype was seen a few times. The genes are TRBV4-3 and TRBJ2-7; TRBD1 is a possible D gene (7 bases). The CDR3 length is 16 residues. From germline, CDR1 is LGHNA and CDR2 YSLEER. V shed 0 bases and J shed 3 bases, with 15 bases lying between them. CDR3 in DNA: TGCGCCAGCAGCCAAGATTTGGGCAGGGGGGACTACGAGCAGTACTTC. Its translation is CASSQDLGRGDYEQYF.

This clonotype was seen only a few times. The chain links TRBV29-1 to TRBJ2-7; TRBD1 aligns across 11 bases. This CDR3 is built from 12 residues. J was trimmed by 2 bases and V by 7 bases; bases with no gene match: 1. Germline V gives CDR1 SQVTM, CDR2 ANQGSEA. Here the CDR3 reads CSGGQGAYEQYF. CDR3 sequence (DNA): TGCAGCGGGGGACAGGGGGCCTACGAGCAGTACTTC.

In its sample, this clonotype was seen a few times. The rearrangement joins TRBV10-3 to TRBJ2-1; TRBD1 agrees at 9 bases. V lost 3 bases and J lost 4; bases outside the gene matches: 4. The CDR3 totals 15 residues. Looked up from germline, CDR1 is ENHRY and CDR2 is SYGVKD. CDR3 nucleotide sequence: TGTGCCATCAGTGATGGGACAGGGATTTACAATGAGCAGTTCTTC. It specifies CAISDGTGIYNEQFF.

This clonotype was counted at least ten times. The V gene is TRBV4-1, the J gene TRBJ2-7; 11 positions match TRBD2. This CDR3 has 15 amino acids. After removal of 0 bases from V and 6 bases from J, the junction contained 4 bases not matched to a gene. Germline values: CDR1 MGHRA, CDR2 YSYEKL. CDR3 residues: CASSQEPSGGSEQYF. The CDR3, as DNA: TGCGCCAGCAGCCAAGAGCCTAGCGGGGGGTCCGAGCAGTACTTC.

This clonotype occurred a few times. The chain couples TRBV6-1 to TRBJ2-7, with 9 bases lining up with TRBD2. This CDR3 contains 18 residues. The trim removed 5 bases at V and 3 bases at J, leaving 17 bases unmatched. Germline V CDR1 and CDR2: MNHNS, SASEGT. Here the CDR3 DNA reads TGTGCCAGCAGTCAACATAACAGGTTTGCGGGAGGGTACTACGAGCAGTACTTC. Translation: CASSQHNRFAGGYYEQYF.

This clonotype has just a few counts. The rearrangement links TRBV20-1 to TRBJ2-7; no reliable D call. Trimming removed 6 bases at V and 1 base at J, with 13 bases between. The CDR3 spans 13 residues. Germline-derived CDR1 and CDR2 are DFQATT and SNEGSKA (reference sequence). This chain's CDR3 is CSARGYLSYEQYF. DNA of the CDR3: TGCAGTGCACGAGGCTATCTATCCTACGAGCAGTACTTC.

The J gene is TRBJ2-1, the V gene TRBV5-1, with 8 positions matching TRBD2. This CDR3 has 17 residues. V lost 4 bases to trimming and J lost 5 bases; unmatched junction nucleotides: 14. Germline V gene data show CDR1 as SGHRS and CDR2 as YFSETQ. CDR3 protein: CASSAALVAGGHNEQFF. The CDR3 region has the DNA TGCGCCAGCAGCGCCGCGCTGGTTGCGGGAGGCCACAATGAGCAGTTCTTC. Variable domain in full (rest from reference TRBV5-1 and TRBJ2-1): KAGVTQTPRYLIKTRGQQVTLSCSPISGHRSVSWYQQTPGQGLQFLFEYFSETQRNKGNFPGRFSGRQFSNSRSEMNVSTLELGDSALYLCASSAALVAGGHNEQFFGPGTRLTVL.

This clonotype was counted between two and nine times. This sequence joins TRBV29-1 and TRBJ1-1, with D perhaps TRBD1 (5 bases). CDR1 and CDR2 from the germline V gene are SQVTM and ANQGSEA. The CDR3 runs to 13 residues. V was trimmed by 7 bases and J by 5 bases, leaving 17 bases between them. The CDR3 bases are TGCAGCGCTAACGGGGGGAGGTTAACTGAAGCTTTCTTT. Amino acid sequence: CSANGGRLTEAFF.

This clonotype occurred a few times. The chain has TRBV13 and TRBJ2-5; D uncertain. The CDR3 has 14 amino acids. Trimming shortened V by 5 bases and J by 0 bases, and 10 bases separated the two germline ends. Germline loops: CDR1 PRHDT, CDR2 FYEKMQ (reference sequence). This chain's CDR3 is CASSVHGNQETQYF. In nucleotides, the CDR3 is TGTGCCAGCAGCGTCCATGGTAACCAAGAGACCCAGTACTTC.

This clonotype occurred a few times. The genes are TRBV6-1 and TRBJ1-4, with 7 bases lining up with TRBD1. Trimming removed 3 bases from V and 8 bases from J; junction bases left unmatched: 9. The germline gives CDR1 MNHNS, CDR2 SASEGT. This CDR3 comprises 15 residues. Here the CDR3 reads CASSDARQGVEKLFF. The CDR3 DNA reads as TGTGCCAGCAGTGACGCGCGGCAGGGGGTCGAAAAACTGTTTTTT.

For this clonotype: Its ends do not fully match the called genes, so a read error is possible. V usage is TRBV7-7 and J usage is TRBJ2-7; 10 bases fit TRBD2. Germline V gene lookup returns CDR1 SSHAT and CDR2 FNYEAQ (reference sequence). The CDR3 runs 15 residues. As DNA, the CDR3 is TGTGCTAGCAGCCCCGGACTAGCGGCTACCTACGAGCAGTACTTC. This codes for CASSPGLAATYEQYF.

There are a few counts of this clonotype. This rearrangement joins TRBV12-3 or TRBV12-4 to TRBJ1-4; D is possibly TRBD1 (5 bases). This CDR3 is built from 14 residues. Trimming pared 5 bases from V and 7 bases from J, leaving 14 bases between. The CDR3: CASSPTRGVEKLFF. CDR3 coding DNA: TGTGCCAGCAGTCCAACACGAGGGGTTGAAAAACTGTTTTTT.

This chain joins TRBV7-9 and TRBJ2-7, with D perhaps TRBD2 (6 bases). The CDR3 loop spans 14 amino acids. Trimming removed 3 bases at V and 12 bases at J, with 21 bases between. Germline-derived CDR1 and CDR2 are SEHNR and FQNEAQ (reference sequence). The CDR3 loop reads CASSFRDSAIFPYF. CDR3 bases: TGTGCCAGCAGCTTTCGGGACTCCGCAATTTTTCCGTACTTC.

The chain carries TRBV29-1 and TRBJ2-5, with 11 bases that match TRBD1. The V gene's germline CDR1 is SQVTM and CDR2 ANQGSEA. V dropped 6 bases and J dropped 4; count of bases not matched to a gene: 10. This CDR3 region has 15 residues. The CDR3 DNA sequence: TGCAGCGTGAGGACAGGGGGCGATGTATCAGAGACCCAGTACTTC. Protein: CSVRTGGDVSETQYF.

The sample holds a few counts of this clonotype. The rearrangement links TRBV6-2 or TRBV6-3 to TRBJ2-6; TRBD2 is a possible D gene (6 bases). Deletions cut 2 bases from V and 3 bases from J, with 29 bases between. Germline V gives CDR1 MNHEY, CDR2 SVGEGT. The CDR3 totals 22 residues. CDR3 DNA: TGTGCCAGCAGTTACCCTTCATCGACAGACATGGAGGGAGGATATGGGGCCAACGTCCTGACTTTC. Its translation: CASSYPSSTDMEGGYGANVLTF.

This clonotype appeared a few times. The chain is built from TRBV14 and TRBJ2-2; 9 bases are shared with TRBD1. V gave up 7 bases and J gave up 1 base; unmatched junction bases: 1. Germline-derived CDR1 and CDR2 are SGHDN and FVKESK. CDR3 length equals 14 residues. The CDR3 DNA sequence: TGTGCCAGCAAGGGACAGGGGAACACCGGGGAGCTGTTTTTT. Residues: CASKGQGNTGELFF. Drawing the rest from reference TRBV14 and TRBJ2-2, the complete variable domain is EAGVTQFPSHSVIEKGQTVTLRCDPISGHDNLYWYRRVMGKEIKFLLHFVKESKQDESGMPNNRFLAERTGGTYSTLKVQPAELEDSGVYFCASKGQGNTGELFFGEGSRLTVL.

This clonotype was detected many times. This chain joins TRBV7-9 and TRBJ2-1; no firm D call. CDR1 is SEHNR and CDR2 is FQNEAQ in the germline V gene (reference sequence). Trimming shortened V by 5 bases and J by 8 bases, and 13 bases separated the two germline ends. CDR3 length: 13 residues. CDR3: CASSREGYDEQFF. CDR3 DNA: TGTGCCAGCAGCAGGGAAGGATACGATGAGCAGTTCTTC.

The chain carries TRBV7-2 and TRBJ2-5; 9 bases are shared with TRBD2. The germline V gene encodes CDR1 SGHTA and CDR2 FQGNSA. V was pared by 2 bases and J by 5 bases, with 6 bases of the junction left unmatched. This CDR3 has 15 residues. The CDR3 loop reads CASSLLAGLGETQYF. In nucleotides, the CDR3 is TGTGCCAGCAGCTTACTAGCGGGACTTGGGGAGACCCAGTACTTC.

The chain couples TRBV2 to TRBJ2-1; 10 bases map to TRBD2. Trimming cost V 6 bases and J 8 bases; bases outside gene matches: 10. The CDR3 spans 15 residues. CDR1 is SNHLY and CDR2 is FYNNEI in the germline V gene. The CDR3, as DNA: TGTGCCAGCAGCGATAGCGGGAGGTTGAACCATGAGCAGTTCTTC. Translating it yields CASSDSGRLNHEQFF.

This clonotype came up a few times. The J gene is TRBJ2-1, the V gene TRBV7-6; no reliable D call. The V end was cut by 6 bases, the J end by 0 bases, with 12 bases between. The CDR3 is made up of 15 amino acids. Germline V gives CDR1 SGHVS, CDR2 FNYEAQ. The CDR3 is CASRVQDPSYNEQFF. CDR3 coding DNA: TGTGCCAGCAGAGTCCAGGATCCCTCCTACAATGAGCAGTTCTTC.

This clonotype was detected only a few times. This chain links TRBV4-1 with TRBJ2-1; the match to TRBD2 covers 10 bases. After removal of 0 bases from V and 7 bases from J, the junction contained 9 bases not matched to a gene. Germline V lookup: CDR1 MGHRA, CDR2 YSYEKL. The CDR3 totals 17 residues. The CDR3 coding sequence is TGCGCCAGCAGCCAAGAGGGTTCGGCTAGCGGGAGAAATGAGCAGTTCTTC. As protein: CASSQEGSASGRNEQFF.

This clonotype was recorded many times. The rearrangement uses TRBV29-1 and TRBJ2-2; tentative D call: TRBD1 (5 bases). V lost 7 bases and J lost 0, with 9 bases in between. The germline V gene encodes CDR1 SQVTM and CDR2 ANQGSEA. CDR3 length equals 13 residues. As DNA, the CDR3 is TGCAGCGCCGACAGCTCGAACACCGGGGAGCTGTTTTTT. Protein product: CSADSSNTGELFF.

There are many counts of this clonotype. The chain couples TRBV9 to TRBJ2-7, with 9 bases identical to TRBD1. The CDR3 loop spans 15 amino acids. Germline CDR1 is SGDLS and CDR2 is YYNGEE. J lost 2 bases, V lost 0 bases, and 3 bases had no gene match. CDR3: CASSVAYRGPYEQYF. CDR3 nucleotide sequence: TGTGCCAGCAGCGTAGCGTACAGGGGGCCCTACGAGCAGTACTTC.

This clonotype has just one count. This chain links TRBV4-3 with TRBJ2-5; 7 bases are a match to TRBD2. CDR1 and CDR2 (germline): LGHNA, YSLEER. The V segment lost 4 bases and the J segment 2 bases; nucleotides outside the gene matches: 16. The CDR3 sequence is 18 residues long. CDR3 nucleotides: TGCGCCAGCAGCCCCTTGGGCGGGAGTGGGCCGTCACAAGAGACCCAGTACTTC. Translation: CASSPLGGSGPSQETQYF.

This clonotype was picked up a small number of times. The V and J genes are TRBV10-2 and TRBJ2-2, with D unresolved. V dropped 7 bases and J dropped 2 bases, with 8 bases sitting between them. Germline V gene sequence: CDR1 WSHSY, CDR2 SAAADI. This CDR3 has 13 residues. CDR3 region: CASIGPNTGELFF. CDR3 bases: TGCGCCAGCATTGGGCCCAACACCGGGGAGCTGTTTTTT.

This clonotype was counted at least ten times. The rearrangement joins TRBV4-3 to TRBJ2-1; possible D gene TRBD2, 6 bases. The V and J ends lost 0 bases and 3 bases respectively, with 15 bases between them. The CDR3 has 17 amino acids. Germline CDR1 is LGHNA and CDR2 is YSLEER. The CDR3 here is CASSQDGPGEGYNEQFF. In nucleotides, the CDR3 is TGCGCCAGCAGCCAAGATGGCCCGGGAGAGGGCTACAATGAGCAGTTCTTC.